Below are 21 T cell receptor beta chains sequenced from a single sample in a study of blood T cell repertoires in COVID-19. Clones were read by immunoSEQ multiplex PCR, and TCRdb kept only the in-frame ones, dropping some. This sample has about 60,000 clones; 70% to 90% occur once, and the top ten carry about a fifth. The sequencing sample was made of peripheral blood. Receptor source: a woman of 80 years or more with active COVID-19.

The chain employs TRBV10-2 and TRBJ2-7, with 7 bases matching TRBD1. J gave up 5 bases and V 6 bases, and 4 bases lay outside the gene matches. Germline CDR1 WSHSY, CDR2 SAAADI. The CDR3 runs 12 residues. For the CDR3, the DNA is TGCGCCAGCAGCAGGGGGTCTAACGAGCAGTACTTC. Its translation is CASSRGSNEQYF.

This sequence joins TRBV5-1 and TRBJ2-1; 12 positions match TRBD2. Germline-derived CDR1 and CDR2 are SGHRS and YFSETQ. The CDR3 consists of 16 residues. V lost 0 bases to trimming and J lost 4 bases; unmatched junction nucleotides: 2. CDR3 protein: CASSLETSGGYNEQFF. The CDR3 DNA sequence: TGCGCCAGCAGCTTGGAGACTAGCGGGGGATACAATGAGCAGTTCTTC.

The rearrangement joins TRBV5-1 to TRBJ1-1; D is unresolved. This CDR3 comprises 14 residues. The germline gives CDR1 SGHRS, CDR2 YFSETQ. V was clipped by 1 base and J by 1 base, with 8 bases between them. DNA for the CDR3: TGCGCCAGCAGCTTGTCGGGTGGGAACACTGAAGCTTTCTTT. As protein: CASSLSGGNTEAFF.

The chain joins TRBV7-8 to TRBJ2-1, with 11 positions matching TRBD2. Germline lookup yields CDR1 SGHVS and CDR2 FQNEAQ. V lost 8 bases and J lost 5; bases outside the gene matches: 14. The CDR3 length is 17 residues. The chain's CDR3 is CASAARPPSGGHNEQFF. CDR3 nucleotides: TGTGCCAGCGCTGCTCGCCCTCCTAGCGGGGGGCACAATGAGCAGTTCTTC.

The chain has TRBV5-1 and TRBJ2-7; 9 nucleotides agree with TRBD2. Unmatched junction bases numbered 4, after V lost 3 bases and J lost 6 bases. There are 13 residues in the CDR3. Germline V gene lookup returns CDR1 SGHRS and CDR2 YFSETQ. The CDR3 here is CASSSRLAAEQYF. In DNA form, the CDR3 reads TGCGCCAGCAGCTCGCGACTAGCGGCCGAGCAGTACTTC.

This clone occurred a few times. The V gene is TRBV6-5, the J gene TRBJ2-7, with 8 bases lining up with TRBD1. The germline V gene has CDR1 MNHEY and CDR2 SVGAGI. J lost 9 bases, V lost 6 bases, and 7 bases had no gene match. The length of the CDR3 is 12 residues. CDR3 DNA: TGTGCCAGCAGCCTCGGACAGGGAGTGCAGTACTTC. Its protein is CASSLGQGVQYF.

The CDR3 DNA reads TGTGCCAGCAGCTTAATGGCCAGGGCGAACACCGGGGAGCTGTTTTTT. It encodes CASSLMARANTGELFF. V and J are TRBV7-2 and TRBJ2-2; TRBD1 is a possible D gene (5 bases). The germline CDR1 and CDR2 sequences are SGHTA and FQGNSA. Trimming shortened V by 2 bases and J by 0 bases, and 10 bases separated the two germline ends. CDR3 length: 16 amino acids.

The chain joins TRBV28 to TRBJ2-5; a possible D gene is TRBD1 (5 bases). CDR3 length equals 13 residues. Between the trimmed V and J ends, which lost 8 bases and 0 bases, there was a span of 10 bases. CDR1 and CDR2 from the germline V gene are MDHEN and SYDVKM. CDR3 nucleotide sequence: TGTGCCAGCCTGACAGCAGACCAAGAGACCCAGTACTTC. Translating gives CASLTADQETQYF.

This clone was seen a single time. The V and J genes are TRBV7-2 and TRBJ1-2; possible D gene TRBD1, 6 bases. The length of the CDR3 is 15 residues. The V end was cut by 1 base, the J end by 4 bases, with 13 bases between. The germline gives CDR1 SGHTA, CDR2 FQGNSA. CDR3: CASSLGMGGLYGYTF. In DNA, the CDR3 is TGTGCCAGCAGCTTAGGGATGGGGGGGCTCTATGGCTACACCTTC.

The CDR3 sequence: CASSRESRQGNEKLFF. For the CDR3, the DNA is TGTGCCAGCAGCCGAGAGAGTAGACAGGGTAATGAAAAACTGTTTTTT. This chain uses TRBV4-2 with TRBJ1-4; TRBD1 matches 7 bases. After removal of 4 bases from V and 4 bases from J, the junction contained 9 bases not matched to a gene. Germline CDR1 and CDR2: LGHNA and YNFKEQ. The CDR3 consists of 16 residues.

This clone was seen only a few times. The V call is TRBV18, the J call TRBJ1-2, with 7 nucleotides matching TRBD1. Germline V gene data show CDR1 as KGHSH and CDR2 as LQKENI. With V trimmed by 6 bases and J by 5 bases, 9 bases remained unmatched. The CDR3 spans 14 residues. The CDR3 reads CASSESQGVYGYTF. The DNA of the CDR3 is TGTGCCAGCTCGGAGTCCCAGGGGGTATATGGCTACACCTTC. Combining the CDR3 with reference TRBV18 and TRBJ1-2 gives the whole variable domain NAGVMQNPRHLVRRRGQEARLRCSPMKGHSHVYWYRQLPEEGLKFMVYLQKENIIDESGMPKERFSAEFPKEGPSILRIQQVVRGDSAAYFCASSESQGVYGYTFGSGTRLTVV.

The J gene is TRBJ1-5, the V gene TRBV28; 7 nucleotides align to TRBD1. The CDR3 covers 15 residues. V was clipped by 5 bases and J by 4 bases; unmatched bases: 8. Germline V gene data show CDR1 as MDHEN and CDR2 as SYDVKM. The CDR3 here is CASSIKQGRNQPQHF. CDR3 DNA sequence: TGTGCCAGCAGTATAAAACAGGGGAGGAATCAGCCCCAGCATTTT.

The chain recombines TRBV7-3 with TRBJ1-4; 7 nucleotides match TRBD1. Looked up from germline, CDR1 is SGHTA and CDR2 is FQGTGA. The CDR3 is 13 amino acids. V was pared by 4 bases and J by 8 bases, with 4 bases of the junction left unmatched. The CDR3 spells CASSWTGGEKLFF. The CDR3 DNA sequence: TGTGCCAGCAGCTGGACAGGCGGAGAAAAACTGTTTTTT.

The rearrangement joins TRBV5-1 to TRBJ2-1; 7 bases agree with TRBD2. The V and J ends lost 2 bases and 5 bases, in that order; junction bases with no gene match: 16. CDR3 length equals 18 residues. The germline gives CDR1 SGHRS, CDR2 YFSETQ. CDR3 nucleotide sequence: TGCGCCAGCAGCTTCATTCTAGCGGACGGTGGACTCAACAATGAGCAGTTCTTC. This sequence encodes CASSFILADGGLNNEQFF.

This clone is a singleton in its sample. V and J are TRBV28 and TRBJ2-6; 9 positions match TRBD1. Germline V gene data show CDR1 as MDHEN and CDR2 as SYDVKM. CDR3 length: 19 amino acids. The V segment lost 7 bases and the J segment 4 bases; nucleotides outside the gene matches: 17. The CDR3, as DNA: TGTGCCAGCAATCCGAAATTGGGACAGGGATTGTTCGGGGCCAACGTCCTGACTTTC. This translates into CASNPKLGQGLFGANVLTF.

This sequence joins TRBV29-1 and TRBJ1-1; possibly TRBD1 for D (6 bases). CDR1 and CDR2 (germline): SQVTM, ANQGSEA. V shed 8 bases and J shed 4 bases, with 20 bases lying between them. This CDR3 region has 14 residues. The CDR3 spells CSSGSRGGGTEAFF. CDR3 DNA: TGCAGCTCCGGGAGCCGGGGAGGGGGCACTGAAGCTTTCTTT.

The rearrangement joins TRBV11-2 to TRBJ1-4, with TRBD1 matching 7 bases. This CDR3 has 15 residues. Germline values: CDR1 SGHAT, CDR2 FQNNGV. J was trimmed by 4 bases and V by 5 bases; bases with no gene match: 7. The CDR3 DNA sequence: TGTGCCAGCAGCGACAGGGCCCAGGGTAATGAAAAACTGTTTTTT. Its protein product is CASSDRAQGNEKLFF.

The V and J genes are TRBV5-1 and TRBJ1-2; no clear D. Germline values: CDR1 SGHRS, CDR2 YFSETQ. Trimming removed 0 bases from V and 7 bases from J, with 13 bases in between. This CDR3 spans 14 amino acids. The CDR3 DNA sequence: TGCGCCAGCAGCTTGGACCTGGCGGGTCTTGGCTACACCTTC. Translated, it gives CASSLDLAGLGYTF.

The V call is TRBV12-3 or TRBV12-4, the J call TRBJ1-2; no reliable D call. This CDR3 contains 12 residues. Trimming took 6 bases from V and 6 from J, leaving 11 bases between them. The CDR3 DNA sequence: TGTGCCAGCAGACTACAAGAGGATGGCTACACCTTC. Its protein is CASRLQEDGYTF.

The chain recombines TRBV6-2 or TRBV6-3 with TRBJ2-7; D is unresolved. The CDR3 sequence is 12 residues long. Trimming took off 2 bases at V and 3 bases at J, with 5 bases between the two ends. Germline loops: CDR1 MNHEY, CDR2 SVGEGT. The CDR3 bases are TGTGCCAGCAGTTACAATCTCTACGAGCAGTACTTC. Its protein product is CASSYNLYEQYF.

V usage is TRBV9 and J usage is TRBJ2-1; D possibly corresponds to TRBD2 (6 bases). From germline, CDR1 is SGDLS and CDR2 YYNGEE. Trimming took off 4 bases at V and 5 bases at J, with 16 bases between the two ends. The CDR3 is 15 amino acids. This chain's CDR3 is CASSFTGTSHNEQFF. In nucleotides, the CDR3 is TGTGCCAGCAGCTTTACCGGGACTTCACACAATGAGCAGTTCTTC.